The 32 T cell receptor beta chains below all came from one sample that was sequenced in a study of vaccination effects on CD4 cells after COVID-19. Their cognate antigens are unknown. Isolating CD4+ T cells followed ten to eleven days of culture. Of the BNT162b2 and mRNA-1273 vaccines, participants received two doses of one or the other. This table comes from immunoSEQ multiplex PCR, and its TCRdb copy is limited to in-frame clones, with some not included. Among about 66,000 clones listed, less than 85% were seen once. Specimen: CD4+ T cells from PBMCs cultured without peptide, collected after COVID-19 vaccination. These receptors were obtained from a human donor who received a COVID-19 vaccine.

The CDR3 reads CASSDRGIEQYV. CDR3 nucleotides: TGTGCCAGCAGCGACAGGGGGATTGAGCAGTACGTC. V usage is TRBV6-2 or TRBV6-3 and J usage is TRBJ2-7, with TRBD1 identical over 9 bases. V was clipped by 6 bases and J by 7 bases; unmatched bases: 4. Germline lookup yields CDR1 MNHEY and CDR2 SVGEGT. The CDR3 runs 12 residues.

V and J are TRBV7-9 and TRBJ2-2, with TRBD1 matching over 7 bases. The CDR3 consists of 15 residues. Germline V CDR1 and CDR2: SEHNR, FQNEAQ (reference sequence). Trimming removed 8 bases from V and 0 bases from J; junction bases left unmatched: 6. The CDR3 sequence is CASLRGQANTGELFF. The CDR3 DNA reads TGTGCCAGCCTCAGAGGACAGGCGAACACCGGGGAGCTGTTTTTT.

V is TRBV7-2 and J is TRBJ2-7; perhaps D is TRBD1 or TRBD2 (5 bases each). In germline, CDR1 is SGHTA, CDR2 FQGNSA. The CDR3 consists of 16 residues. The V and J ends lost 6 bases and 0 bases respectively, with 18 bases between them. This CDR3 reads CASSQTGTVPSYEQYV. Here the CDR3 DNA reads TGTGCCAGCAGTCAAACCGGGACCGTACCCTCCTACGAGCAGTACGTC.

CDR3 DNA sequence: TGCGCCAGCAGCTTGCCAGCGGGGGAGAGCACAGATACGCAGTATTTT. Encoded protein: CASSLPAGESTDTQYF. This chain links TRBV5-1 with TRBJ2-3; TRBD2 aligns across 8 bases. This CDR3 has 16 residues. CDR1 SGHRS and CDR2 YFSETQ come from the germline V gene. The ends lost 1 base at V and 0 bases at J; junction bases unmatched: 4.

V usage is TRBV6-5 and J usage is TRBJ2-7; TRBD1 matches at 7 bases. The J segment lost 2 bases and the V segment lost 6 bases, leaving 4 bases of the junction unmatched. The V gene's germline CDR1 is MNHEY and CDR2 SVGAGI. The CDR3 length is 13 residues. CDR3 nucleotide sequence: TGTGCCAGCAGGGAGACAGGGACCTACGAGCAGTACGTC. It yields the protein CASRETGTYEQYV.

This clone was counted once. CDR3 amino acids: CASSPRQGSRYEQFF. CDR3 coding DNA: TGTGCCAGCTCACCACGTCAGGGGTCACGTTATGAGCAGTTCTTC. The V call is TRBV18, the J call TRBJ2-1, with D maybe TRBD1 (6 bases). The V end lost 1 base, the J end lost 8 bases, and 15 bases lay between the germline ends. This CDR3 is built from 15 residues. Germline V lookup: CDR1 KGHSH, CDR2 LQKENI. The full variable domain, rest sourced from reference TRBV18 and TRBJ2-1, is NAGVMQNPRHLVRRRGQEARLRCSPMKGHSHVYWYRQLPEEGLKFMVYLQKENIIDESGMPKERFSAEFPKEGPSILRIQQVVRGDSAAYFCASSPRQGSRYEQFFGPGTRLTVL.

This chain's CDR3 is CASSQDVGIGYGYTF. The CDR3 coding sequence is TGTGCCAGCAGCCAAGATGTAGGCATAGGCTATGGCTACACCTTC. The rearrangement joins TRBV4-2 to TRBJ1-2; D not certain. Germline V CDR1 and CDR2: LGHNA, YNFKEQ. V dropped 0 bases and J dropped 4 bases, with 12 bases sitting between them. The CDR3 sequence is 15 residues long.

The gene calls are TRBV6-2 or TRBV6-3 and TRBJ1-2, with D maybe TRBD1 (6 bases). Per germline, CDR1 MNHEY and CDR2 SVGEGT. The CDR3 length is 16 residues. V lost 2 bases to trimming and J lost 1 base, with 14 bases between them. The CDR3 loop reads CASSYGGGRINYGYTF. The DNA for the CDR3 is TGTGCCAGCAGTTACGGGGGGGGGCGGATTAACTATGGCTACACCTTC.

The chain has TRBV24-1 and TRBJ2-5; TRBD1 or TRBD2 may be the D gene (5 bases each). V lost 4 bases to trimming and J lost 4 bases, with 12 bases between them. The germline gives CDR1 KGHDR, CDR2 SFDVKD. The CDR3 totals 14 residues. The CDR3: CATSDPGRIETQYF. In nucleotides, the CDR3 is TGTGCCACCAGTGACCCGGGGCGAATAGAGACCCAGTACTTC.

The V gene is TRBV2, the J gene TRBJ2-5, with a weak D call TRBD2 (5 bases). Trimming removed 0 bases from V and 3 bases from J, with 8 bases in between. Germline V gives CDR1 SNHLY, CDR2 FYNNEI. This CDR3 comprises 14 residues. The chain's CDR3 is CASSEARAEETQYF. The DNA for the CDR3 is TGTGCCAGCAGTGAAGCGCGGGCAGAAGAGACCCAGTACTTC.

The chain employs TRBV2 and TRBJ1-5, with D hard to call. Germline V gives CDR1 SNHLY, CDR2 FYNNEI. The ends were cut back, 3 bases at V and 6 bases at J, with 15 bases in the middle. This CDR3 region has 15 residues. CDR3 residues: CASSEQSLGSQPQHF. Written as DNA, the CDR3 is TGTGCCAGCAGTGAGCAGTCCCTGGGCAGTCAGCCCCAGCATTTT. The full variable domain, with the rest looked up from reference TRBV2 and TRBJ1-5, is EPEVTQTPSHQVTQMGQEVILRCVPISNHLYFYWYRQILGQKVEFLVSFYNNEISEKSEIFDDQFSVERPDGSNFTLKIRSTKLEDSAMYFCASSEQSLGSQPQHFGDGTRLSIL.

The rearrangement links TRBV7-2 to TRBJ1-2, with D possibly TRBD1 on 5 matching bases. The length of the CDR3 is 15 residues. Germline values: CDR1 SGHTA, CDR2 FQGNSA. V lost 6 bases, J lost 4 bases, and 18 bases lay in between. This CDR3 is CASRMKTGGTYGYTF. The CDR3 DNA reads TGTGCCAGCAGAATGAAAACAGGAGGCACCTATGGCTACACCTTC.

This chain uses TRBV7-3 with TRBJ2-3; D ambiguous. CDR1 and CDR2 (germline): SGHTA, FQGTGA. This CDR3 contains 15 residues. Trimming cost V 2 bases and J 4 bases, with 13 bases left between them. The CDR3 DNA sequence: TGTGCCAGCAGCTTATCTCTGACCCCCGCAGATACGCAGTATTTT. This translates into CASSLSLTPADTQYF. The whole variable domain, filled in from reference TRBV7-3 and TRBJ2-3, reads GAGVSQTPSNKVTEKGKYVELRCDPISGHTALYWYRQSLGQGPEFLIYFQGTGAADDSGLPNDRFFAVRPEGSVSTLKIQRTERGDSAVYLCASSLSLTPADTQYFGPGTRLTVL.

This chain links TRBV7-3 with TRBJ1-1; a possible D gene is TRBD1 (5 bases). Germline V gives CDR1 SGHTA, CDR2 FQGTGA. The length of the CDR3 is 15 residues. V lost 0 bases to trimming and J lost 1 base, with 9 bases between them. For the CDR3, the DNA is TGTGCCAGCAGCTTAACGAGCGGGACGAACACTGAAGCTTTCTTT. This gives the protein CASSLTSGTNTEAFF.

This clone appeared once. The genes are TRBV19 and TRBJ2-5; TRBD2 aligns across 8 bases. V gave up 6 bases and J gave up 5 bases; unmatched junction bases: 8. The CDR3 runs to 14 residues. Germline CDR1 LNHDA, CDR2 SQIVND (reference sequence). The CDR3 coding sequence is TGTGCCAGTAGGAGCTCGGGGGGGCGGGAGACCCAGTACTTC. Its translation: CASRSSGGRETQYF.

The gene calls are TRBV6-2 or TRBV6-3 and TRBJ2-5; TRBD1 is a possible D gene (6 bases). The CDR3 is 16 residues long. The V end lost 4 bases, the J end lost 1 base, and 16 bases lay between the germline ends. CDR1 MNHEY and CDR2 SVGEGT come from the germline V gene. DNA for the CDR3: TGTGCCAGCAGTTGGGGGCGCCTAGGGGTCCAAGAGACCCAGTACTTC. It translates to CASSWGRLGVQETQYF.

The CDR3 DNA reads TGTGCCAGCAGTGAAAGGCAGACAACTGAAGCTTTCTTT. Translated, it gives CASSERQTTEAFF. The chain links TRBV2 to TRBJ1-1, with no clear D. Per the germline V gene, CDR1 is SNHLY and CDR2 is FYNNEI. This CDR3 has 13 amino acids. The V end lost 2 bases, the J end lost 5 bases, and 9 bases lay between the germline ends.

The V gene is TRBV12-3 or TRBV12-4, the J gene TRBJ1-2; D is uncertain. The CDR3 has 11 amino acids. V gave up 7 bases and J gave up 2 bases, with 5 bases separating them. In DNA form, the CDR3 reads TGTGCCAGCACCCCGAACTATGGCTACACCTTC. As protein: CASTPNYGYTF.

The chain uses TRBV5-4 and TRBJ2-2; 15 bases are shared with TRBD2. The V gene end was trimmed by 4 bases and the J gene end by 4 bases; junction bases not matched to a gene: 8. CDR1 is SGHNT, CDR2 YYREEE, per germline (reference sequence). There are 18 residues in the CDR3. CDR3 nucleotide sequence: TGTGCCAGCAGCCCGGGACTAGCGGGGGGCCTATCCACCGGGGAGCTGTTTTTT. Residues: CASSPGLAGGLSTGELFF.

A single count supports this clone. The CDR3 sequence: CASEAAQETQYF. The CDR3, as DNA: TGTGCCAGCGAGGCGGCGCAAGAGACCCAGTACTTC. The chain employs TRBV6-5 and TRBJ2-5; no definite D call. V shed 8 bases and J shed 2 bases, with 9 bases lying between them. Germline lookup yields CDR1 MNHEY and CDR2 SVGAGI. The CDR3 covers 12 residues.

J is TRBJ1-2 and V is TRBV6-6; D gene unclear. V shed 4 bases and J shed 11 bases, with 20 bases lying between them. Per germline, CDR1 MNHNY and CDR2 SVGAGI (reference sequence). The CDR3 covers 14 residues. The CDR3 DNA reads as TGTGCCAGCAGTTCCCTAGATCGCTCTAGCGGGTACACCTTC. This gives the protein CASSSLDRSSGYTF.

V and J are TRBV9 and TRBJ1-3, with 9 bases matching TRBD1. This CDR3 contains 15 residues. V gave up 2 bases and J gave up 0 bases; unmatched junction bases: 0. The V gene's germline CDR1 is SGDLS and CDR2 YYNGEE. CDR3 DNA sequence: TGTGCCAGCAGCGTGACAGGGGGCTCTGGAAACACCATATATTTT. It codes for CASSVTGGSGNTIYF.

V usage is TRBV19 and J usage is TRBJ2-6; TRBD1 is a possible D gene (6 bases). The ends were cut back, 6 bases at V and 4 bases at J, with 22 bases in the middle. Germline V gene data show CDR1 as LNHDA and CDR2 as SQIVND (reference sequence). The CDR3 covers 18 residues. CDR3 residues: CASSPGTLPYRGANVLTF. In DNA form, the CDR3 reads TGTGCCAGTAGCCCCGGGACATTACCTTACCGCGGGGCCAACGTCCTGACTTTC.

The CDR3: CATSRDRVKLFF. Written as DNA, the CDR3 is TGTGCCACCAGCAGAGATAGGGTTAAACTGTTTTTT. This chain links TRBV15 with TRBJ1-4; D is unclear. CDR3 length: 12 residues. The germline V gene has CDR1 LNHNV and CDR2 YYDKDF (reference sequence). V shed 0 bases and J shed 11 bases, with 7 bases lying between them.

The chain uses TRBV5-6 and TRBJ1-3, with TRBD1 matching 10 bases. The CDR3 contains 16 residues. V lost 4 bases and J lost 2; bases outside the gene matches: 6. Germline V gene sequence: CDR1 SGHDT, CDR2 YYEEEE. CDR3 coding DNA: TGTGCCAGCAGCGCCGGGACAGGGGATCCTGGAAACACCATATATTTT. Protein: CASSAGTGDPGNTIYF.

The V and J genes are TRBV6-6 and TRBJ2-1; TRBD1 matches 11 bases. The CDR3 contains 15 residues. Germline CDR1 reads MNHNY; CDR2 reads SVGAGI (reference sequence). V was pared by 5 bases and J by 6 bases, with 6 bases of the junction left unmatched. The CDR3 loop reads CASSKGQGDVNEQFF. CDR3 bases: TGTGCCAGCAGTAAGGGACAGGGGGATGTCAATGAGCAGTTCTTC.

The chain is built from TRBV5-1 and TRBJ2-2, with D possibly matching TRBD1 (6 bases). The V end lost 7 bases, the J end lost 0 bases, and 10 bases lay between the germline ends. This CDR3 has 14 residues. Per the germline V gene, CDR1 is SGHRS and CDR2 is YFSETQ. The CDR3: CASGDRSNTGELFF. CDR3 sequence (DNA): TGCGCCAGCGGAGACAGGTCGAACACCGGGGAGCTGTTTTTT.

This chain joins TRBV5-5 and TRBJ2-6; tentatively, D is TRBD1 (5 bases). The length of the CDR3 is 16 residues. V lost 3 bases, J lost 0 bases, and 10 bases lay in between. In germline, CDR1 is SGHKS, CDR2 YYEKEE (reference sequence). The CDR3 sequence: CASSSIRGSGANVLTF. The DNA for the CDR3 is TGTGCCAGCAGCTCCATAAGGGGCTCTGGGGCCAACGTCCTGACTTTC.

V usage is TRBV18 and J usage is TRBJ2-5; 7 nucleotides line up with TRBD1. The CDR3 length is 15 residues. CDR1 and CDR2 from the germline V gene are KGHSH and LQKENI. Trimming cost V 3 bases and J 4 bases; bases outside gene matches: 8. The CDR3 DNA reads as TGTGCCAGCTCACCTCATAACAGGGGCGGAGAGACCCAGTACTTC. It codes for CASSPHNRGGETQYF.

The chain employs TRBV12-5 and TRBJ1-5; D might be TRBD1 (5 bases). CDR3 length: 15 residues. Trimming removed 1 base at V and 5 bases at J, with 12 bases between. Germline CDR1 reads LGHNT; CDR2 reads FRNRAP. CDR3 in DNA: TGTGCTAGTGGTTTGGGGGTACAGGTGGATCAGCCCCAGCATTTT. This gives the protein CASGLGVQVDQPQHF.

This clone occurred once. The chain carries TRBV3-1 (or the pseudogene TRBV3-2) and TRBJ2-5; D remains unclear. This CDR3 has 13 amino acids. Trimming removed 1 base at V and 7 bases at J, with 10 bases between. Germline CDR1 is LGHDT and CDR2 is YNNKEL (reference sequence). In DNA form, the CDR3 reads TGTGCCAGCAGCCAAGTTGTTGTGGGGACCCAGTACTTC. Protein sequence: CASSQVVVGTQYF.

The gene calls are TRBV6-2 or TRBV6-3 and TRBJ2-1; 9 positions agree with TRBD1. Germline assignment: CDR1 MNHEY and CDR2 SVGEGT. CDR3 length: 13 amino acids. The J segment lost 13 bases and the V segment lost 2 bases, leaving 6 bases of the junction unmatched. The chain's CDR3 is CASSYPSDRGQFF. The CDR3 DNA follows: TGTGCCAGCAGTTACCCATCGGACAGGGGCCAGTTCTTC.